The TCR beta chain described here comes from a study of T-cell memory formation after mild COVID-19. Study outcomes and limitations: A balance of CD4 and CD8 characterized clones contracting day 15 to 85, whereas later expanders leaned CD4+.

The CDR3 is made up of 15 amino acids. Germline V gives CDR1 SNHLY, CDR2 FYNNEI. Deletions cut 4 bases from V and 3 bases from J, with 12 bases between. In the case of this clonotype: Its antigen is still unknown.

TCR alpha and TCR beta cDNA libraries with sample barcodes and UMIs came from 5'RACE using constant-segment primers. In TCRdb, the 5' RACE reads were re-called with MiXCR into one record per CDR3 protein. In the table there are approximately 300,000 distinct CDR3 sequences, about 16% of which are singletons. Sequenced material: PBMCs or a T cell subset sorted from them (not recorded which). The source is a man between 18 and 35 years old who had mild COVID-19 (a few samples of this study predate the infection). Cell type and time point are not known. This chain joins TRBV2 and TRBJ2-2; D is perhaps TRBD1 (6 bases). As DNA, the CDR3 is TGTGCCAGCAGTGCAAACAGGGTATACACCGGGGAGCTGTTTTTT. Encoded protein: CASSANRVYTGELFF.